This TCR beta chain was profiled in a study of cytomegalovirus exposure and HLA in healthy donors. The V end was cut by 0 bases, the J end by 4 bases, with 8 bases between. This CDR3 region has 14 residues. Germline lookup yields CDR1 MRHNA and CDR2 SNTAGT. Study results and caveats: CMV serostatus was the sole immune exposure information available. A further, later analysis showed that HLA-associated TCR beta chains (compared with equally common others) were more clonally expanded. The listing of 150 or so TCR beta chains classed them as cytomegalovirus-associated.

The PCR was carried out with 60 Vbeta primers and 13 Jbeta primers. Clones were read by immunoSEQ multiplex PCR, and TCRdb kept only the in-frame ones, dropping some. The data show fewer than 200,000 clones, roughly 70% seen once. Details on this clone: The antigen remains undetermined. Other DNA sequences within the sample encode an identical CDR3.

At collection, donors were nominally healthy, but unrecorded immune exposures were probable. The chain employs TRBV6-4 and TRBJ2-3, with D maybe TRBD2 (5 bases). The sequencing input was PBMCs. The clonotype comes from a woman aged 18 to 35 in good health and CMV-seropositive. The CDR3 sequence is CASSDSGGPDTQYF. CDR3 nucleotide sequence: TGTGCCAGCAGTGACTCGGGCGGGCCAGATACGCAGTATTTT.